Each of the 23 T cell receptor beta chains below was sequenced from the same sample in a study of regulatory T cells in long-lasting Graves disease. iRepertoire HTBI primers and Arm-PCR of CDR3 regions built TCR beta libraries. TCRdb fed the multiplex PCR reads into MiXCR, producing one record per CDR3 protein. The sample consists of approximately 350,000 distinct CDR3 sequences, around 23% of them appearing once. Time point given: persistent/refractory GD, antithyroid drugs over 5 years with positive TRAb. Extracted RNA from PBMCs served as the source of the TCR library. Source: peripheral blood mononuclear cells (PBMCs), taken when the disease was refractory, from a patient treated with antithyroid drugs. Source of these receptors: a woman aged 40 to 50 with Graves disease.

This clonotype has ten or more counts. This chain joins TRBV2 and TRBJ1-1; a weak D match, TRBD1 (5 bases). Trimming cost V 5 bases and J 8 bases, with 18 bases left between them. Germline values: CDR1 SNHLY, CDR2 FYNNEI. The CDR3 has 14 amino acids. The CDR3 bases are TGTGCCAGCAGTCCAGGGTTCCGTATCGAGGAAGCTTTCTTT. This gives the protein CASSPGFRIEEAFF.

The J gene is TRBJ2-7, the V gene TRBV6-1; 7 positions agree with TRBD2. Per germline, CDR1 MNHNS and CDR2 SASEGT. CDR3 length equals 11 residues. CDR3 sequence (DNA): TGTGTTGTGGGAGGGAACTACGAGCAGTACTTC. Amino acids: CVVGGNYEQYF.

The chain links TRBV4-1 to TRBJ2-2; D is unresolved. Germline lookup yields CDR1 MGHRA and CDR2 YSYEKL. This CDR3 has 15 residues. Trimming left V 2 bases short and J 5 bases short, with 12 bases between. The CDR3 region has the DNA TGCGCCAGCAGCCAATTACTGGTAAAGACCGGGGAGCTGTTTTTT. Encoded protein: CASSQLLVKTGELFF.

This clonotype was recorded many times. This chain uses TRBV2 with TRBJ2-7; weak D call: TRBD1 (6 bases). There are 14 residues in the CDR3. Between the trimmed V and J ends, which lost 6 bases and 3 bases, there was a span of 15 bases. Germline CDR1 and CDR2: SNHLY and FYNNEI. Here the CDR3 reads CASRLQGFRYEQYF. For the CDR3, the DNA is TGTGCCAGCAGGTTACAGGGTTTTCGCTACGAGCAGTACTTC. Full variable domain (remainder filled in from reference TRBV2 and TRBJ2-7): EPEVTQTPSHQVTQMGQEVILRCVPISNHLYFYWYRQILGQKVEFLVSFYNNEISEKSEIFDDQFSVERPDGSNFTLKIRSTKLEDSAMYFCASRLQGFRYEQYFGPGTRLTVT.

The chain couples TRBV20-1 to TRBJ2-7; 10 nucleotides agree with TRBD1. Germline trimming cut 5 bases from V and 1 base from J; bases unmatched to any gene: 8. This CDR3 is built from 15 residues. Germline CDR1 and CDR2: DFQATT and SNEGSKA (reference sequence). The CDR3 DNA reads TGCAGTGCTTACTCCGGGACAGGGGTTTCCTACGAGCAGTACTTC. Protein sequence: CSAYSGTGVSYEQYF.

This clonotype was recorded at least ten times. CDR3 residues: CASRPTVNTEAFF. CDR3 sequence (DNA): TGTGCCAGCAGACCAACGGTGAACACTGAAGCTTTCTTT. The chain links TRBV28 to TRBJ1-1; D is unclear. The V end was cut by 6 bases, the J end by 0 bases, with 8 bases between. The germline V gene has CDR1 MDHEN and CDR2 SYDVKM. The CDR3 totals 13 residues. The variable domain in full, with the rest retrieved from reference TRBV28 and TRBJ1-1, is DVKVTQSSRYLVKRTGEKVFLECVQDMDHENMFWYRQDPGLGLRLIYFSYDVKMKEKGDIPEGYSVSREKKERFSLILESASTNQTSMYLCASRPTVNTEAFFGQGTRLTVV.

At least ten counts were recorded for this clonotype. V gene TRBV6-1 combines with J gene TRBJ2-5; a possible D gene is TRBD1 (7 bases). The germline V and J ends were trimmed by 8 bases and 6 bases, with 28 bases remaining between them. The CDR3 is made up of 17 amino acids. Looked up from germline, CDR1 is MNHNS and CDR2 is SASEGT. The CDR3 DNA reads TGTGCCAGCTTCAATACCCTCGGACAGGAGGGGAGCCAGACCCAGTACTTC. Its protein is CASFNTLGQEGSQTQYF.

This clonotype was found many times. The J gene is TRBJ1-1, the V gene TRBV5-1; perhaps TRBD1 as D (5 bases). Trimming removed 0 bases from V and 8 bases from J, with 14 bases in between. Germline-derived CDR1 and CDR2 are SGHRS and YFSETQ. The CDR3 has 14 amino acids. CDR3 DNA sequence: TGCGCCAGCAGCTTGGTGGGGGATGGGGGAGAAGCTTTCTTT. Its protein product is CASSLVGDGGEAFF.

This chain's CDR3 is CASSPGLGNEQYF. CDR3 DNA: TGTGCCAGCAGCCCCGGACTAGGCAACGAGCAGTACTTC. This rearrangement joins TRBV5-4 to TRBJ2-7, with TRBD2 identical over 7 bases. In germline, CDR1 is SGHNT, CDR2 YYREEE (reference sequence). The CDR3 spans 13 residues. The trim removed 4 bases at V and 5 bases at J, leaving 6 bases unmatched.

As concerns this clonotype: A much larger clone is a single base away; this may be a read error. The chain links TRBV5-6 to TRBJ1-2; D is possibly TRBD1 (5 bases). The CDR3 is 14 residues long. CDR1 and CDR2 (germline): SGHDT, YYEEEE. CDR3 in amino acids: CASSLAGPNDGYTF. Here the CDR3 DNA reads TGTGCCAGCAGCTTGGCGGGACCTAACGATGGCTACACCTTC.

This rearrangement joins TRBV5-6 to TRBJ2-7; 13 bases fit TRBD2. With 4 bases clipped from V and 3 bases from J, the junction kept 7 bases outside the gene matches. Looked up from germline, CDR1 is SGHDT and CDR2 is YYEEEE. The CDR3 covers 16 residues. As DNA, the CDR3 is TGTGCCAGCAGCCCAACCGGACTAGCGGGAGACTACGAGCAGTACTTC. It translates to CASSPTGLAGDYEQYF. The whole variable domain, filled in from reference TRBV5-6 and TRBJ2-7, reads DAGVTQSPTHLIKTRGQQVTLRCSPKSGHDTVSWYQQALGQGPQFIFQYYEEEERQRGNFPDRFSGHQFPNYSSELNVNALLLGDSALYLCASSPTGLAGDYEQYFGPGTRLTVT.

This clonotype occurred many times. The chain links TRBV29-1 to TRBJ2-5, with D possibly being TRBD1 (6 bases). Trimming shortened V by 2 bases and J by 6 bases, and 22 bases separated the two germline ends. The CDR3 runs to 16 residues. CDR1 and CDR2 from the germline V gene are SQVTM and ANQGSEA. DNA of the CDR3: TGCAGCGTTGAATGGTTCAGGGGACCCACTGGGAAGACCCAGTACTTC. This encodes CSVEWFRGPTGKTQYF.

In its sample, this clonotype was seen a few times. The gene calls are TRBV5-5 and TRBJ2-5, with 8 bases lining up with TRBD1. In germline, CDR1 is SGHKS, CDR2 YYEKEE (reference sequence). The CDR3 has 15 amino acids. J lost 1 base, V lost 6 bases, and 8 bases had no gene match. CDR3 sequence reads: CASTFPGQAQETQYF. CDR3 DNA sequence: TGTGCCAGCACATTCCCGGGACAGGCCCAAGAGACCCAGTACTTC. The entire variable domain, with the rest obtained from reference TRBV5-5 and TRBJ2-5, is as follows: DAGVTQSPTHLIKTRGQQVTLRCSPISGHKSVSWYQQVLGQGPQFIFQYYEKEERGRGNFPDRFSARQFPNYSSELNVNALLLGDSALYLCASTFPGQAQETQYFGPGTRLLVL.

DNA for the CDR3: TGTGCCAGCAGCATGGATATTAGCGAGACCCAGTACTTC. Protein sequence: CASSMDISETQYF. This chain uses TRBV5-5 with TRBJ2-5; no definite D call. With 4 bases removed from V and 5 bases from J, the gap between germline ends came to 12 bases. CDR1 is SGHKS and CDR2 is YYEKEE in the germline V gene (reference sequence). The CDR3 totals 13 residues.

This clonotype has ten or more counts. CDR3 coding DNA: TGTGCCAGCAGTTACAGCAGTGGACAGCCGAATGAAAAACTGTTTTTT. Protein: CASSYSSGQPNEKLFF. The chain links TRBV6-2 or TRBV6-3 to TRBJ1-4, with D maybe TRBD1 (6 bases). V was clipped by 2 bases and J by 5 bases, with 15 bases between them. The CDR3 sequence is 16 residues long. Germline-derived CDR1 and CDR2 are MNHEY and SVGEGT.

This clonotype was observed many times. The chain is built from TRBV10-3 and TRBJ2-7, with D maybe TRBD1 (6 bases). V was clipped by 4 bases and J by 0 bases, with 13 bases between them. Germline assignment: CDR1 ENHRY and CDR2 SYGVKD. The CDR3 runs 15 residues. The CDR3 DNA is TGTGCCATCAGTGCCATGGGACACAGCTCCTACGAGCAGTACTTC. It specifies CAISAMGHSSYEQYF.

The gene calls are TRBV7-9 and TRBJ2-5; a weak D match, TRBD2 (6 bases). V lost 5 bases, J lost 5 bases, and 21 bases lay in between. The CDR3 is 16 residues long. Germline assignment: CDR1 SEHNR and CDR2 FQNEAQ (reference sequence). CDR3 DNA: TGTGCCAGCAGCCCCCTGGGTTCGGGCCGGGGGGAGACCCAGTACTTC. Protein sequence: CASSPLGSGRGETQYF.

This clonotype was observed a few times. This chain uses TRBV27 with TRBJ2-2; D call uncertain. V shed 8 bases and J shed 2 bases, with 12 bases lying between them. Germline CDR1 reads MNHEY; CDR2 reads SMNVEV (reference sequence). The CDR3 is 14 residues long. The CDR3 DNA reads TGTGCCAGCTCCGCCAGCCTAAACACCGGGGAGCTGTTTTTT. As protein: CASSASLNTGELFF.

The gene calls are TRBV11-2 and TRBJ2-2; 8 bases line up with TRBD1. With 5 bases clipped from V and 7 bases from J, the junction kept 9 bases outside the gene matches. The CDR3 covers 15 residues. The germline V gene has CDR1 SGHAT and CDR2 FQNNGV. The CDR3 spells CASSRTGSEIGELFF. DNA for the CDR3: TGTGCCAGCAGCCGGACAGGGTCGGAGATCGGGGAGCTGTTTTTT.

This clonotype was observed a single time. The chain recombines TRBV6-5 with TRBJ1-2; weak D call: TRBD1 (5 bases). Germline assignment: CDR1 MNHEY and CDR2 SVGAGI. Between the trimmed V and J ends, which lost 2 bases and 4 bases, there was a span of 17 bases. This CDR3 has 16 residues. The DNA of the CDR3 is TGTGCCAGCAGTTACACGCGACCCGGGACGGCCTATGGCTACACCTTC. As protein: CASSYTRPGTAYGYTF.

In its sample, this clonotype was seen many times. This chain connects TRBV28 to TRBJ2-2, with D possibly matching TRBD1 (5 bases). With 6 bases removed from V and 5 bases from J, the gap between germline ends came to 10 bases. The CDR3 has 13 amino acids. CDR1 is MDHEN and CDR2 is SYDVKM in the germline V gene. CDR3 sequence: CASRRQLTGELFF. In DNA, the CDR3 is TGTGCCAGCAGGCGACAGTTAACCGGGGAGCTGTTTTTT.

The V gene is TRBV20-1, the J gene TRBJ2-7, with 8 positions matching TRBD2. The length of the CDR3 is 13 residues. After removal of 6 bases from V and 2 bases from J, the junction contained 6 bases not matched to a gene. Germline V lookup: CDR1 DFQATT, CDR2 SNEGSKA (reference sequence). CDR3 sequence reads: CSAPLAGPYEQYF. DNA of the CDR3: TGCAGTGCCCCTCTAGCGGGTCCCTACGAGCAGTACTTC.

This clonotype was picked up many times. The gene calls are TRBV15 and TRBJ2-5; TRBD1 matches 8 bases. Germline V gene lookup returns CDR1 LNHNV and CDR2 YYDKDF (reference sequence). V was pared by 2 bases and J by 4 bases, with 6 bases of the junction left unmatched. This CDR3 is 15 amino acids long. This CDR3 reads CATSRQGAQGETQYF. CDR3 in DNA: TGTGCCACCAGCAGACAGGGGGCGCAGGGAGAGACCCAGTACTTC.